This T cell receptor beta chain derives from a study of control samples from healthy donors and cancer patients. This CDR3 is 16 amino acids long. Germline values: CDR1 SGHRS, CDR2 YFSETQ. V lost 6 bases to trimming and J lost 3 bases; unmatched junction nucleotides: 7. Method: immunoSEQ multiplex PCR; TCRdb's copy keeps in-frame clones and lacks some. This table holds tens of thousands of clones, approximately 87% found once. Sequenced material: blood. This TCR was sampled from a man between 60 and 75 years old in good health. The chain has TRBV5-1 and TRBJ2-2; 11 bases map to TRBD2. CDR3 DNA sequence: TGCGCCAGCATGTTAAGGGGACTAGCGGACACCGGGGAGCTGTTTTTT. Translated: CASMLRGLADTGELFF.